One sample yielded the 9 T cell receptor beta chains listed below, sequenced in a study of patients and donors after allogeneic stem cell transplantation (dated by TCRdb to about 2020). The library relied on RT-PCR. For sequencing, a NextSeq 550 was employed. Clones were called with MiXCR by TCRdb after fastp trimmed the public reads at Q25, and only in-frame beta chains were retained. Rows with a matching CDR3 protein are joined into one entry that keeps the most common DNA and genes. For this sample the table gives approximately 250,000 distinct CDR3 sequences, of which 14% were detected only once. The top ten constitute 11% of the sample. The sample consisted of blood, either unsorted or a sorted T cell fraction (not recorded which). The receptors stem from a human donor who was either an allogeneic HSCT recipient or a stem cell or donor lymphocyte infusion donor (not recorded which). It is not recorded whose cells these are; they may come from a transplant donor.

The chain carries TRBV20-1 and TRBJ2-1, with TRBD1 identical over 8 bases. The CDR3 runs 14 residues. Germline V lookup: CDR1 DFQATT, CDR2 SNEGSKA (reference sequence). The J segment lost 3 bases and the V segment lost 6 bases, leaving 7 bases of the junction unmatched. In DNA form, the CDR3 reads TGCAGTGCGCCCAGGGGGCAAGTCTACAATGAGCAGTTCTTC. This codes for CSAPRGQVYNEQFF.

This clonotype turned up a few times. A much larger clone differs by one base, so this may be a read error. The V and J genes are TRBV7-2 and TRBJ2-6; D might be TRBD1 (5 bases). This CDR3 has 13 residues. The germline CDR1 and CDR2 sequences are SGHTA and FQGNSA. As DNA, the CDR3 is TGTGCCAGCAGCTTATCTGGGGCCAACGTCCTGATTTTC. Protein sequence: CASSLSGANVLIF.

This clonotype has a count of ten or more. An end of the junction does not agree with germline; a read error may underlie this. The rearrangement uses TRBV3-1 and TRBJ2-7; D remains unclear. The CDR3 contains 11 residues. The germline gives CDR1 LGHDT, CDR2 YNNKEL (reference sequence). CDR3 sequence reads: CASSQDRRTHF. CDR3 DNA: TGTGCCAGCAGCCAAGATCGACGAACACACTTC.

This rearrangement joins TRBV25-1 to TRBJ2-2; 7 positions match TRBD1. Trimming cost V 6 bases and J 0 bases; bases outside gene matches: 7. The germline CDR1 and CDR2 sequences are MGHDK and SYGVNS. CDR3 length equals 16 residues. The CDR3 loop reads CASRPQGRSNTGELFF. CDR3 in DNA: TGTGCCAGCAGACCACAGGGGAGATCGAACACCGGGGAGCTGTTTTTT. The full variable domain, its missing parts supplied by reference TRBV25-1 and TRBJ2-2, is EADIYQTPRYLVIGTGKKITLECSQTMGHDKMYWYQQDPGMELHLIHYSYGVNSTEKGDLSSESTVSRIRTEHFPLTLESARPSHTSQYLCASRPQGRSNTGELFFGEGSRLTVL.

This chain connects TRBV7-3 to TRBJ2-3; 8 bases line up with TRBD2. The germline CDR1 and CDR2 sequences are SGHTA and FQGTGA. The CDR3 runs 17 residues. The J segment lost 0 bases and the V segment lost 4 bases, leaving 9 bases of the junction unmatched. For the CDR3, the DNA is TGTGCCAGCAGCTCTCCTATCGCGGGAGGCAGCACAGATACGCAGTATTTT. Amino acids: CASSSPIAGGSTDTQYF.

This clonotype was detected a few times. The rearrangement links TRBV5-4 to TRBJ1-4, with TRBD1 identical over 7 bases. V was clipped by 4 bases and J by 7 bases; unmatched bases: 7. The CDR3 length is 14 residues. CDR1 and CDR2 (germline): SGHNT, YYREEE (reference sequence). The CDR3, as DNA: TGTGCCAGCAGCAAGGACAGGACGGGTGAAAAACTGTTTTTT. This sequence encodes CASSKDRTGEKLFF.

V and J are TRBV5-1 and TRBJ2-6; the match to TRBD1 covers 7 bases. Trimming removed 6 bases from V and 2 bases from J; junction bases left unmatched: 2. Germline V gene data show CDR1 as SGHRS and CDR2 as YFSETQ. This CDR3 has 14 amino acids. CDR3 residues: CASIDRAGANVLTF. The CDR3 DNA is TGCGCCAGCATTGACAGGGCTGGGGCCAACGTCCTGACTTTC.

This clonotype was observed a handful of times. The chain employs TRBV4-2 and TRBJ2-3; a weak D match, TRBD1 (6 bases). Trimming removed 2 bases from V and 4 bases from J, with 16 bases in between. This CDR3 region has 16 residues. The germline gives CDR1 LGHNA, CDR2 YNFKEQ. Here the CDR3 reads CASSQRPAGDADTQYF. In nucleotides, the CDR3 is TGTGCCAGCAGCCAAAGACCCGCAGGGGATGCAGATACGCAGTATTTT.

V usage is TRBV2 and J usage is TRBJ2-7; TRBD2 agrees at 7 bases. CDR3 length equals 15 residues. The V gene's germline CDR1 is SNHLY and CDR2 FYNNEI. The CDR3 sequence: CGSPGVGRGSYEQYF. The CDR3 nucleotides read TGTGGCAGTCCGGGCGTTGGGAGGGGTTCCTACGAGCAGTACTTC.